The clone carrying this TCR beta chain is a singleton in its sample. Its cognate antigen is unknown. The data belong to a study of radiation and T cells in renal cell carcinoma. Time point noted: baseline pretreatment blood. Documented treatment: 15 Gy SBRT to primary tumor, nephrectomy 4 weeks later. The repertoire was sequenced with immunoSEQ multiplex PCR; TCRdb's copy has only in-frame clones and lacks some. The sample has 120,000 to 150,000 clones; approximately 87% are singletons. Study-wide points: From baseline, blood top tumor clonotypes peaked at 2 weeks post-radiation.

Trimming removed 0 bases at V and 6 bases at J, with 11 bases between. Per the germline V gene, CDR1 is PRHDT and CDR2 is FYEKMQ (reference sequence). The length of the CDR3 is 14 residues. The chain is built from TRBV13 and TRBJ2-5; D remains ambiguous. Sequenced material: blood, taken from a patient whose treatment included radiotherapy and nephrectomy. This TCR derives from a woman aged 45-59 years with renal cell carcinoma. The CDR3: CASSLGLVEKTQYF. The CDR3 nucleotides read TGTGCCAGCAGCTTAGGCCTCGTCGAGAAGACCCAGTACTTC. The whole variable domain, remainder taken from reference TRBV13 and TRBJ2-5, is AAGVIQSPRHLIKEKRETATLKCYPIPRHDTVYWYQQGPGQDPQFLISFYEKMQSDKGSIPDRFSAQQFSDYHSELNMSSLELGDSALYFCASSLGLVEKTQYFGPGTRLLVL.